The sequence of this T cell receptor (beta chain) was determined in a study of T cell responses to AZD1222 COVID-19 vaccine. General observations from the study: Baseline serostatus was positive in only six AZD1222 recipients. Variant regions that are unmutated are reportedly the target of nearly half of spike-specific TCRs.

Second-dose intervals of approximately 4 or approximately 12 weeks were pooled. Germline CDR1 and CDR2: LNHDA and SQIVND (reference sequence). V lost 10 bases and J 5 bases, leaving 18 bases between the germline ends. There are 13 residues in the CDR3. Method: immunoSEQ multiplex PCR; TCRdb's copy keeps in-frame clones and lacks some. The sample carries 150,000 to 200,000 clones, approximately 94% recorded once. Turning to this clone: The antigen is not known.

This TCR was recovered from an adult who received the AZD1222 COVID-19 vaccine. The source was peripheral blood, collected 28 days after the second AZD1222 dose. J is TRBJ2-7 and V is TRBV19; possibly TRBD1 or TRBD2 for D (5 bases each). In DNA form, the CDR3 reads TGTGCCACCAGGGACCCCCCAGAGGACGAGCAGTACTTC. Translated: CATRDPPEDEQYF. Filled out from reference TRBV19 and TRBJ2-7, the complete variable domain reads DGGITQSPKYLFRKEGQNVTLSCEQNLNHDAMYWYRQDPGQGLRLIYYSQIVNDFQKGDIAEGYSVSREKKESFPLTVTSAQKNPTAFYLCATRDPPEDEQYFGPGTRLTVT.